Ten or more counts support the clone carrying this T cell receptor beta chain. Its antigen is currently unknown. This sample was taken from a study of T cells in Graves' hyperthyroidism and ophthalmopathy. Regions amplified from RNA transcripts were the TCR beta CDR3 regions. TCR CDR3 underwent first-round RT-PCR with the HTBI primer set. TCRdb re-called the multiplex PCR reads through MiXCR, storing one row per CDR3 protein. The sample lists around 400,000 distinct CDR3 sequences, 13% occurring once. CDR3 length equals 14 residues. V was trimmed by 7 bases and J by 2 bases, leaving 15 bases between them. Germline CDR1 reads LGHDT; CDR2 reads YNNKEL (reference sequence). It was considered stable Graves' hyperthyroidism when ophthalmopathy did not progress within 18 months. Diagnoses rested on clinical symptoms, serum thyroxine and TRAb, thyroid ultrasound and orbital computed tomography. Broader study findings: Ophthalmopathy got predicted by the model a median approximately 6.4 months before its onset. Also found in blood were most expanded thyroid clonotypes above 0.001.

The V and J genes are TRBV3-1 and TRBJ2-7; D unclear. The sample comprised blood. The sequence derives from a woman aged 18-35 years with Graves' hyperthyroidism. This CDR3 reads CASTRSGKTYEQYF. CDR3 DNA sequence: TGTGCCAGCACGCGCTCCGGCAAAACCTACGAGCAGTACTTC.